Included here is one TCR beta chain sequence, with context. These data belong to a study of blood T cell repertoires in COVID-19. At the level of the study: Samples representing acute and convalescent COVID-19 were sourced from the United States, Italy and Spain. T cells, B-cell-depleted T cells, or PBMCs provided the cDNA or gDNA that served as material.

As processed by the authors: Reference gene primer amplification gave nucleated cell count estimates. Only in-frame clones appear in the TCRdb table, and some are missing; sequencing was by immunoSEQ multiplex PCR. The DNA was the basis for D and trimming; V, J and clone size are from that table. The table has approximately 210,000 clones, 65% to 90% seen once. A Seattle source enrolled patients during active infection and followed them longitudinally. Germline V gives CDR1 SGHVS, CDR2 FQNEAQ. The V end was cut by 1 base, the J end by 6 bases, with 13 bases between. The CDR3 totals 15 residues. The sequencing input was peripheral blood. This receptor was taken from a man in his fifties or sixties with COVID-19, enrolled during active disease. The rearrangement uses TRBV7-8 and TRBJ1-5, with a possible D match to TRBD1 (5 bases). CDR3 sequence reads: CASSLVPRDIQPQHF. Here the CDR3 DNA reads TGTGCCAGCAGCTTAGTCCCCAGGGATATTCAGCCCCAGCATTTT.